This T cell receptor (beta chain) was observed in a study of cytomegalovirus exposure and HLA in healthy donors. Overall study findings and caveats: Sequencing depth across donors, presence/absence analyses assumed, was roughly uniform. In a later analysis, HLA-associated TCR beta chains were more clonally expanded than equally common others. Later analysis identified several of the most significant clusters that appeared linked to common viral pathogens.

PCR was performed using 60 Vbeta and 13 Jbeta primers. Data came from immunoSEQ multiplex PCR; TCRdb stores just in-frame clones and leaves some out. The repertoire holds about 150,000 clones, more than 7.5% seen once, with less than 2% in the top ten. Concerning this clone: Its antigen is not known.

J gave up 4 bases and V 4 bases, and 8 bases lay outside the gene matches. Germline CDR1 is MGHRA and CDR2 is YSYEKL. CDR3 size: 15 residues. This receptor was identified in a man aged 50 or older in good health and CMV-seronegative. Source material: PBMCs. The chain links TRBV4-1 to TRBJ2-7; 9 nucleotides line up with TRBD1. The CDR3 here is CASSPGQGPGYEQYF. The CDR3, as DNA: TGCGCCAGCAGCCCGGGACAGGGCCCTGGTTACGAGCAGTACTTC.